This T cell receptor (beta chain) was found in a study of a mutant IDH1 vaccine in newly diagnosed glioma. About the study: The start of vaccination came 4-6 weeks after radiotherapy alone, or with temozolomide cycles. Patients got radiotherapy, temozolomide, or both beforehand, and most got both.

This clone was seen once. Its cognate antigen is unknown. Time point noted: week 11, during vaccination. Alongside topical imiquimod, each dose of vaccine comprised 300 ug of mutant IDH1 20-mer peptide. Patients carried new grade 3 or 4 IDH1-mutant astrocytomas lacking nuclear ATRX. The germline V and J ends were trimmed by 3 bases and 3 bases, with 7 bases remaining between them. The CDR3 extends over 13 amino acids. From germline, CDR1 is MDHEN and CDR2 SYDVKM. General study findings and limits: It was just under 95% of patients that developed vaccine-induced immune responses.

Clones were read by immunoSEQ multiplex PCR, and TCRdb kept only the in-frame ones, dropping some. Here the sample spans 110,000 or so clones, under 90% being singletons. The source was PBMCs, collected from a glioma patient whose treatment included an IDH1 peptide vaccine. This chain connects TRBV28 to TRBJ2-3; D gene unclear. This clonotype was sampled from a woman in her fifties or sixties with glioma. This CDR3 reads CASSLLGTDTQYF. The CDR3 DNA reads TGTGCCAGCAGTTTGTTGGGAACAGATACGCAGTATTTT.